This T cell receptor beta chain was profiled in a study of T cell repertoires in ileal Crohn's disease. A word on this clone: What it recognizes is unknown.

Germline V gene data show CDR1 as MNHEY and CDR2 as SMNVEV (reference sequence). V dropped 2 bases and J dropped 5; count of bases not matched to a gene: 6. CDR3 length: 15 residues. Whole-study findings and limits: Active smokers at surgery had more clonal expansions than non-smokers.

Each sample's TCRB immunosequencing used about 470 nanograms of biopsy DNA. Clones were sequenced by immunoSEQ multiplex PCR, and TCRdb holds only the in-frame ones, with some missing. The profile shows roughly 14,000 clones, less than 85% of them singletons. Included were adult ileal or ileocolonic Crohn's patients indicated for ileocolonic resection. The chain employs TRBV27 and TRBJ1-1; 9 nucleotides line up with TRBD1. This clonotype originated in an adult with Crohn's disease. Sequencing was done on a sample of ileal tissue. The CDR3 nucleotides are TGTGCCAGCAGTTTACGCGGGACAGGGTGGACTGAAGCTTTCTTT. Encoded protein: CASSLRGTGWTEAFF.